The 19 T cell receptor beta chains below were found in one sample sequenced in a study of cytomegalovirus exposure and HLA in healthy donors. The PCR used 60 Vbeta and 13 Jbeta primers. Repertoires were generated with immunoSEQ multiplex PCR, while TCRdb's copy carries only in-frame clones and drops some. The data hold 160,000 or so clones, with roughly 82% observed a single time. Sequencing input: PBMCs. These receptors originate from a man in his forties or fifties in good health and CMV-seropositive.

The rearrangement links TRBV2 to TRBJ1-4; no reliable D call. V was clipped by 1 base and J by 5 bases, with 8 bases between them. Germline-derived CDR1 and CDR2 are SNHLY and FYNNEI. The CDR3 has 14 amino acids. In nucleotides, the CDR3 is TGTGCCAGCAGTGAAGTCTACAGAAATGAAAAACTGTTTTTT. This sequence encodes CASSEVYRNEKLFF. The variable domain in full, with the rest retrieved from reference TRBV2 and TRBJ1-4, is EPEVTQTPSHQVTQMGQEVILRCVPISNHLYFYWYRQILGQKVEFLVSFYNNEISEKSEIFDDQFSVERPDGSNFTLKIRSTKLEDSAMYFCASSEVYRNEKLFFGSGTQLSVL.

The V gene is TRBV11-2, the J gene TRBJ2-2; TRBD2 might be the D (5 bases). The CDR3 contains 17 residues. The germline V gene encodes CDR1 SGHAT and CDR2 FQNNGV. Trimming took 5 bases from V and 6 from J, leaving 22 bases between them. CDR3 region: CASSLLGVGVVAGELFF. As DNA, the CDR3 is TGTGCCAGCAGCCTTCTTGGTGTGGGAGTCGTTGCCGGGGAGCTGTTTTTT.

This sequence joins TRBV19 and TRBJ2-6; TRBD2 matches at 7 bases. In germline, CDR1 is LNHDA, CDR2 SQIVND (reference sequence). The junction had 1 base not matched to a gene; V was cut back by 1 base and J by 1 base. CDR3 length equals 16 residues. CDR3 DNA sequence: TGTGCCAGTAGTATAGGGGGGGGATCTGGGGCCAACGTCCTGACTTTC. Translated, it gives CASSIGGGSGANVLTF.

This clone was seen a few times. The rearrangement joins TRBV27 to TRBJ2-7; 10 bases line up with TRBD1. Losses at the gene ends were 5 bases for V and 3 bases for J; bases not matched to a gene: 10. Per germline, CDR1 MNHEY and CDR2 SMNVEV (reference sequence). This CDR3 contains 16 residues. This CDR3 reads CASSPYGTGVFYEQYV. The CDR3 DNA reads as TGTGCCAGCAGTCCATACGGGACAGGGGTTTTCTACGAGCAGTACGTC.

This chain connects TRBV11-2 to TRBJ2-3; D is unresolved. CDR1 and CDR2 from the germline V gene are SGHAT and FQNNGV. V lost 2 bases and J 6 bases, leaving 9 bases between the germline ends. CDR3 length: 13 residues. The CDR3 sequence is CASSLSRRDTQYF. CDR3 DNA sequence: TGTGCCAGCAGCTTAAGCCGCCGGGATACGCAGTATTTT.

The V gene is TRBV14, the J gene TRBJ2-3, with D possibly TRBD1 on 5 matching bases. The CDR3 totals 15 residues. Trimming took 3 bases from V and 6 from J, leaving 16 bases between them. Per germline, CDR1 SGHDN and CDR2 FVKESK. The CDR3 spells CASSHRQGSWDTQYF. The CDR3 nucleotides are TGTGCCAGCAGCCATCGGCAGGGCAGTTGGGATACGCAGTATTTT.

The chain uses TRBV28 and TRBJ1-2, with 7 bases lining up with TRBD1. V lost 5 bases, J lost 8 bases, and 14 bases stayed unmatched. This CDR3 contains 15 residues. Per the germline V gene, CDR1 is MDHEN and CDR2 is SYDVKM. The CDR3: CASSPQGRGSIGYTF. As DNA, the CDR3 is TGTGCCAGCAGTCCCCAGGGCAGGGGGAGTATCGGCTACACCTTC.

The V gene is TRBV6-5, the J gene TRBJ1-6, with a possible D match to TRBD1 (6 bases). Germline loops: CDR1 MNHEY, CDR2 SVGAGI. CDR3 length: 16 residues. V was pared by 2 bases and J by 4 bases, with 12 bases between. The CDR3 is CASSYGTNRYNSPLHF. DNA of the CDR3: TGTGCCAGCAGTTACGGGACAAACCGATATAATTCACCCCTCCACTTT.

The chain is built from TRBV12-2 and TRBJ2-1; the DNA was not used to check the table's D call, TRBD2. TRBV12-2 is a known pseudogene. This CDR3 region has 19 residues. This CDR3 reads CASRYTGKLGGSPAGEQFF. CDR3 DNA: TGTGCAAGTCGTTACACAGGGAAACTTGGCGGGAGCCCAGCGGGTGAGCAGTTCTTC.

The chain links TRBV10-3 to TRBJ1-5, with D perhaps matching TRBD1 (6 bases). The CDR3 extends over 13 amino acids. Germline CDR1 and CDR2: ENHRY and SYGVKD. The V gene lost 10 bases and the J gene lost 4 bases, with 14 bases spanning the gap. The CDR3 here is CATRTALNQPQHF. The CDR3 DNA is TGTGCCACCCGGACAGCCCTGAATCAGCCCCAGCATTTT.

The CDR3 loop reads CASSLIVSGELFF. The DNA for the CDR3 is TGTGCCAGCAGCTTAATCGTGTCCGGGGAGCTGTTTTTT. The rearrangement joins TRBV7-6 to TRBJ2-2; no reliable D call. Trimming removed 2 bases from V and 6 bases from J, with 7 bases in between. Germline V lookup: CDR1 SGHVS, CDR2 FNYEAQ. CDR3 size: 13 residues.

This clone turned up a few times. The chain is built from TRBV18 and TRBJ1-5, with a tentative D call TRBD1 (6 bases). The length of the CDR3 is 13 residues. CDR1 is KGHSH and CDR2 is LQKENI in the germline V gene. V was clipped by 4 bases and J by 4 bases, with 8 bases between them. The CDR3: CASSRTANQPQHF. The DNA of the CDR3 is TGTGCCAGCTCACGGACAGCGAATCAGCCCCAGCATTTT. Together with reference TRBV18 and TRBJ1-5, the CDR3 gives the full variable domain: NAGVMQNPRHLVRRRGQEARLRCSPMKGHSHVYWYRQLPEEGLKFMVYLQKENIIDESGMPKERFSAEFPKEGPSILRIQQVVRGDSAAYFCASSRTANQPQHFGDGTRLSIL.

V gene TRBV2 combines with J gene TRBJ2-3; maybe TRBD1 (5 bases). The CDR3 runs 14 residues. Germline V gene data show CDR1 as SNHLY and CDR2 as FYNNEI. V was trimmed by 2 bases and J by 4 bases, leaving 10 bases between them. The CDR3 DNA is TGTGCCAGCAGTGAATGGGGCAGTTCAGATACGCAGTATTTT. It yields the protein CASSEWGSSDTQYF.

The gene calls are TRBV7-9 and TRBJ1-1; D call uncertain. V was pared by 1 base and J by 3 bases, with 3 bases between. Germline V gene lookup returns CDR1 SEHNR and CDR2 FQNEAQ (reference sequence). This CDR3 has 12 residues. The CDR3 DNA follows: TGTGCCAGCAGCTTAGTAGACACTGAAGCTTTCTTT. It encodes CASSLVDTEAFF.

The chain combines TRBV11-2 with TRBJ2-5; D uncertain. The germline V gene has CDR1 SGHAT and CDR2 FQNNGV. The germline V and J ends were trimmed by 1 base and 2 bases, with 8 bases remaining between them. This CDR3 contains 14 residues. CDR3 sequence (DNA): TGTGCCAGCAGCTTAGGCGCTAGGCAAGAGACCCAGTACTTC. Its protein is CASSLGARQETQYF.

The chain joins TRBV27 to TRBJ2-7, with TRBD2 matching over 11 bases. Germline CDR1 MNHEY, CDR2 SMNVEV (reference sequence). With 8 bases clipped from V and 2 bases from J, the junction kept 8 bases outside the gene matches. The CDR3 consists of 15 residues. This chain's CDR3 is CASSSTSGSTYEQYV. As DNA, the CDR3 is TGTGCCAGCTCTTCCACTAGCGGGAGTACCTACGAGCAGTACGTC.

The sample holds a few counts of this clone. The V gene is TRBV4-2, the J gene TRBJ1-5; TRBD1 agrees at 9 bases. Germline trimming cut 2 bases from V and 5 bases from J; bases unmatched to any gene: 7. The germline CDR1 and CDR2 sequences are LGHNA and YNFKEQ. The CDR3 has 16 amino acids. CDR3 residues: CASSQLDRGYHQPQHF. The CDR3, as DNA: TGTGCCAGCAGCCAATTGGACAGGGGATACCATCAGCCCCAGCATTTT.

The rearrangement links TRBV5-1 to TRBJ2-5, with a possible D match to TRBD1 (6 bases). The length of the CDR3 is 14 residues. V was pared by 6 bases and J by 2 bases, with 14 bases between. The germline V gene has CDR1 SGHRS and CDR2 YFSETQ. CDR3 residues: CASNQGRGQETQYF. CDR3 sequence (DNA): TGCGCCAGCAACCAGGGAAGGGGGCAAGAGACCCAGTACTTC. Using reference TRBV5-1 and TRBJ2-5 for the parts outside the CDR3, the full variable domain is KAGVTQTPRYLIKTRGQQVTLSCSPISGHRSVSWYQQTPGQGLQFLFEYFSETQRNKGNFPGRFSGRQFSNSRSEMNVSTLELGDSALYLCASNQGRGQETQYFGPGTRLLVL.

V usage is TRBV6-5 and J usage is TRBJ2-7; D possibly corresponds to TRBD1 (6 bases). CDR1 and CDR2 from the germline V gene are MNHEY and SVGAGI. The CDR3 extends over 12 amino acids. Between the trimmed V and J ends, which lost 6 bases and 6 bases, there was a span of 12 bases. The chain's CDR3 is CASSIGGVEQYF. CDR3 DNA sequence: TGTGCCAGCAGCATAGGGGGTGTCGAGCAGTACTTC.